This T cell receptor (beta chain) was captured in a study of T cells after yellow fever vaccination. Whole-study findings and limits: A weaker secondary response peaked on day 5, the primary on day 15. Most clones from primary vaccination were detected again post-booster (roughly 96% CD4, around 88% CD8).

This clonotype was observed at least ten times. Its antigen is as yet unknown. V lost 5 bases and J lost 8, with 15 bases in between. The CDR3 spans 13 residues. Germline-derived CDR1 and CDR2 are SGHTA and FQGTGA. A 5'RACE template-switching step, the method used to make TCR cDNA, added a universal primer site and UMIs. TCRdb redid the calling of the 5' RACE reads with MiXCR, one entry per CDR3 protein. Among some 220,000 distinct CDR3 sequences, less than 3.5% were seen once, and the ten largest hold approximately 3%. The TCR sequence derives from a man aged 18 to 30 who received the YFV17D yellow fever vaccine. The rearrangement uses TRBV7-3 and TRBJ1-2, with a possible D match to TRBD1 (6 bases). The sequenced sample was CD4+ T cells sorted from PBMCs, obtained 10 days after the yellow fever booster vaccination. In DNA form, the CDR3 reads TGTGCCAGCAGCCAACAGGGTCTAGGGGGCTACACCTTC. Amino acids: CASSQQGLGGYTF.